This T cell receptor (beta chain) was found in a study of blood T cell repertoires in COVID-19. Overall study: In each case, the material was cDNA or gDNA derived from T cells, B-cell-depleted T cells, or PBMCs.

This clone was seen just once. Additional DNA sequences in this sample encode the identical CDR3. Authors' data handling: Counts of nucleated cells, estimated from reference gene primer amplification, were obtained. The data were produced by immunoSEQ multiplex PCR, yet TCRdb's version contains in-frame clones alone and is incomplete. V, J and clone size were drawn from that table, and D and trimming were deduced from the DNA. The sample shows some 120,000 clones, around 80% of them seen only once. The V end lost 0 bases, the J end lost 7 bases, and 10 bases lay between the germline ends. CDR1 and CDR2 (germline): SEHNR, FQNEAQ (reference sequence). This CDR3 has 15 amino acids.

The origin of this receptor is a young man with COVID-19, enrolled during active disease. The chain joins TRBV7-9 to TRBJ1-6; tentatively, D is TRBD1 (5 bases). Sequencing was carried out using peripheral blood. The CDR3 region is CASSLAQGPNSPLHF. DNA for the CDR3: TGTGCCAGCAGCTTAGCTCAGGGTCCAAATTCACCCCTCCACTTT.